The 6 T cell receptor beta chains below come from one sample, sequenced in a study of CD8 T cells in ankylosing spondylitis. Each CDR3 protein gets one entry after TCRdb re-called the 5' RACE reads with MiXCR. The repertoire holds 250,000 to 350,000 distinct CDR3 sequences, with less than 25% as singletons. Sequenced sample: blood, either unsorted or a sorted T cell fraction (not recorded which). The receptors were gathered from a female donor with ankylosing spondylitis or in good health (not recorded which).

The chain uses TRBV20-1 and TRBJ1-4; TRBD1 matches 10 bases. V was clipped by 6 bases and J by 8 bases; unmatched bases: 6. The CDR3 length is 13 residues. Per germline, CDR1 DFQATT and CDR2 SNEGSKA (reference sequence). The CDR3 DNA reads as TGCAGTGCCCCTGGGACAGGGGTCGAAAAACTGTTTTTT. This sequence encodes CSAPGTGVEKLFF.

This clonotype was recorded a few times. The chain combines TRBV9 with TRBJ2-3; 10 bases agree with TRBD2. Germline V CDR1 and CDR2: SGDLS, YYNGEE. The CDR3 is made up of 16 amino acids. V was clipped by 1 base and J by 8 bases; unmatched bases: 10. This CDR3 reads CASSVKGLARGVTQYF. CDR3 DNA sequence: TGTGCCAGCAGCGTAAAGGGACTAGCGAGAGGAGTTACGCAGTATTTT.

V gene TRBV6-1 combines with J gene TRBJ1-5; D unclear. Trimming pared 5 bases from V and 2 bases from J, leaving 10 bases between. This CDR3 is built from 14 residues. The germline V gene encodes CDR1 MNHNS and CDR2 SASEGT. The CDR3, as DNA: TGTGCCAGCAGTATTGTGCCTGGCAATCAGCCCCAGCATTTT. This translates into CASSIVPGNQPQHF.

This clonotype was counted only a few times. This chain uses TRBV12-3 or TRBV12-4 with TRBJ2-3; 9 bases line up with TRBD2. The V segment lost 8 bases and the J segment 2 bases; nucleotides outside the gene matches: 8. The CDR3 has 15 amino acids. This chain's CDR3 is CASSPTSGATDTQYF. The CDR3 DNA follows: TGTGCCAGCTCTCCGACTAGCGGAGCCACAGATACGCAGTATTTT.

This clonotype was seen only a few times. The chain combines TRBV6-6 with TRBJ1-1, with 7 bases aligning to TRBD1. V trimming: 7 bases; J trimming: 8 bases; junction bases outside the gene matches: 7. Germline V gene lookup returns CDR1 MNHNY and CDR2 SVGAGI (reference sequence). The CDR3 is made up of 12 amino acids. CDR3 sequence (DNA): TGTGCCAGCACCCGTGGGACAGTAGAAGCTTTCTTT. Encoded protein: CASTRGTVEAFF.

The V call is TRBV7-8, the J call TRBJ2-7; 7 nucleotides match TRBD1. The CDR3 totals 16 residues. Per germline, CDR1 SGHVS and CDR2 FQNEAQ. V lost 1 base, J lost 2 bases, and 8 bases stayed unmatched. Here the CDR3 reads CASSLVTGTATYEQYF. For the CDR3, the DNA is TGTGCCAGCAGCTTAGTGACCGGGACAGCCACCTACGAGCAGTACTTC.